This TCR beta chain is from a study of blood T cell repertoires in COVID-19. Study in general: Spain, Italy and the United States supplied samples that represented acute and convalescent COVID-19. Sample material is recorded as cDNA or gDNA derived from T cells, B-cell-depleted T cells, or PBMCs.

In the study's own analysis: Reference gene primer amplification yielded estimated nucleated cell counts. Generated by immunoSEQ multiplex PCR, the TCRdb table keeps only in-frame clones and is missing some. From that table come the V and J calls and clone size; the DNA was used to work out D and trimming. Among around 97,000 clones, just under 85% were seen once, and the ten largest hold 8% to 13%. The V segment lost 8 bases and the J segment 5 bases; nucleotides outside the gene matches: 9. CDR3 length equals 15 residues. Germline CDR1 and CDR2: MNHEY and SVGAGI. The sample consisted of peripheral blood. The chain uses TRBV6-5 and TRBJ2-1; TRBD2 agrees at 10 bases. The receptor was derived from a man between 70 and 80 years old with acute or convalescent COVID-19. The CDR3 region has the DNA TGTGCCAGCTTTTGGACTAGCGGAATGCACAATGAGCAGTTCTTC. The encoded protein is CASFWTSGMHNEQFF.